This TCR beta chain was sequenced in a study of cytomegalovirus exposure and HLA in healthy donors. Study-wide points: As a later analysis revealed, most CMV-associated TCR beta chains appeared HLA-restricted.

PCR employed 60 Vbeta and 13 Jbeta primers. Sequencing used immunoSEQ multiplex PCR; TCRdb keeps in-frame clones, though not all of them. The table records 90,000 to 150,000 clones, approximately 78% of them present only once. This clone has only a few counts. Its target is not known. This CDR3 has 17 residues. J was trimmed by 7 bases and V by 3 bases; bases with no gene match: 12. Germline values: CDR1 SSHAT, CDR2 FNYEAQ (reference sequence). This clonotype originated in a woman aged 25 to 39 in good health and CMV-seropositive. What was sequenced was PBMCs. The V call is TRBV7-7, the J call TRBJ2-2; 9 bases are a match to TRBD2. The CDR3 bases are TGTGCCAGCAGCTTGGAGCTAGCGGGGCCTAAGGTCGGGGAGCTGTTTTTT. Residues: CASSLELAGPKVGELFF.